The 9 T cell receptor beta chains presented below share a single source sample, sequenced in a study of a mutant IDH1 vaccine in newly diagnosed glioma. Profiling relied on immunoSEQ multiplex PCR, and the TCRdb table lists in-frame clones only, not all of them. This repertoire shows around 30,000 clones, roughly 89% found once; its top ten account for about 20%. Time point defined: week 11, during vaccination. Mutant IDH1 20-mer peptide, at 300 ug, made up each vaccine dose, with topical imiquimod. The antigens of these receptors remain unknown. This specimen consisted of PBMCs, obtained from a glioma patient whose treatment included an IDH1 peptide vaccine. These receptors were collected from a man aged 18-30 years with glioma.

The CDR3 DNA sequence: TGTGCCTGGAGTCCCGGGTACACCGGGGAGCTGTTTTTT. Its protein product is CAWSPGYTGELFF. The chain combines TRBV30 with TRBJ2-2; D call uncertain. In germline, CDR1 is GTSNPN, CDR2 SVGIG (reference sequence). The CDR3 is 13 residues long. Between the trimmed V and J ends, which lost 2 bases and 3 bases, there was a span of 7 bases.

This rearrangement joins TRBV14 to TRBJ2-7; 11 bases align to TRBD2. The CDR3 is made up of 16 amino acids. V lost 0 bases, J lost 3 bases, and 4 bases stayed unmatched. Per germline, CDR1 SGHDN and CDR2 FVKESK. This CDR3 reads CASSQDDLAGGYEQYF. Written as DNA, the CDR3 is TGTGCCAGCAGCCAAGATGATCTAGCGGGGGGCTACGAGCAGTACTTC. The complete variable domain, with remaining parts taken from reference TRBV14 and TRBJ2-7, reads EAGVTQFPSHSVIEKGQTVTLRCDPISGHDNLYWYRRVMGKEIKFLLHFVKESKQDESGMPNNRFLAERTGGTYSTLKVQPAELEDSGVYFCASSQDDLAGGYEQYFGPGTRLTVT.

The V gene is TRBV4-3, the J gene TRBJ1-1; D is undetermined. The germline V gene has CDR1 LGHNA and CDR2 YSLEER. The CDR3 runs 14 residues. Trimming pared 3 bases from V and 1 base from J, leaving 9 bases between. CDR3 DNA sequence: TGCGCCAGCAGCCAGGCTATTACGAACACTGAAGCTTTCTTT. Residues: CASSQAITNTEAFF.

CDR3 in DNA: TGTGCCAGCAGCCAGCTTGAAGACTACGAGCAGTACTTC. It translates to CASSQLEDYEQYF. The chain recombines TRBV5-6 with TRBJ2-7, with D uncertain. V lost 4 bases to trimming and J lost 3 bases, with 11 bases between them. The CDR3 totals 13 residues. The germline gives CDR1 SGHDT, CDR2 YYEEEE.

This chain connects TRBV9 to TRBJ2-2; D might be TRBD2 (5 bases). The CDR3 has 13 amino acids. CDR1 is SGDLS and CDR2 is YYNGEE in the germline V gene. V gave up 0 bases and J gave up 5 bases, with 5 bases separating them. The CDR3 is CASSVAGTGELFF. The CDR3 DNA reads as TGTGCCAGCAGCGTAGCGGGGACCGGGGAGCTGTTTTTT.

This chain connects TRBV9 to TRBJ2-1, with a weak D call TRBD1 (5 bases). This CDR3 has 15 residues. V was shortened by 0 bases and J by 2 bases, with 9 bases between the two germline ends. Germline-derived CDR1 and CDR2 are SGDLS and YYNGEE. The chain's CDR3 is CASSVDGATYNEQFF. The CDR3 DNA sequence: TGTGCCAGCAGCGTAGATGGGGCGACCTACAATGAGCAGTTCTTC.

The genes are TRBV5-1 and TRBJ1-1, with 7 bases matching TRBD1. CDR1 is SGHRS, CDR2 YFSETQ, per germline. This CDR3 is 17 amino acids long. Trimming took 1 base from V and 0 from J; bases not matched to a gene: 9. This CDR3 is CASSLQTGRGLNTEAFF. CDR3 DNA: TGCGCCAGCAGCTTGCAGACAGGGCGCGGCCTGAACACTGAAGCTTTCTTT.

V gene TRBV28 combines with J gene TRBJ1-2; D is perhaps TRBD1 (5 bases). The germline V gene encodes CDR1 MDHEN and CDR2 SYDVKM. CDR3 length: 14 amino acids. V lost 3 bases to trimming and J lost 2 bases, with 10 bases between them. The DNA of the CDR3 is TGTGCCAGCAGTTTCATAGACAGCAACTATGGCTACACCTTC. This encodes CASSFIDSNYGYTF.

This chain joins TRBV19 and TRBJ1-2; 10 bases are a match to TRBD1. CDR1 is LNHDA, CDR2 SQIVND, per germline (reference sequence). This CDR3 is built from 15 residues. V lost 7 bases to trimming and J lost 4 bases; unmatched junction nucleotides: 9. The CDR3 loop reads CASKLRDRGLYGYTF. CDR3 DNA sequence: TGTGCCAGTAAACTCCGGGACAGGGGCCTCTATGGCTACACCTTC.